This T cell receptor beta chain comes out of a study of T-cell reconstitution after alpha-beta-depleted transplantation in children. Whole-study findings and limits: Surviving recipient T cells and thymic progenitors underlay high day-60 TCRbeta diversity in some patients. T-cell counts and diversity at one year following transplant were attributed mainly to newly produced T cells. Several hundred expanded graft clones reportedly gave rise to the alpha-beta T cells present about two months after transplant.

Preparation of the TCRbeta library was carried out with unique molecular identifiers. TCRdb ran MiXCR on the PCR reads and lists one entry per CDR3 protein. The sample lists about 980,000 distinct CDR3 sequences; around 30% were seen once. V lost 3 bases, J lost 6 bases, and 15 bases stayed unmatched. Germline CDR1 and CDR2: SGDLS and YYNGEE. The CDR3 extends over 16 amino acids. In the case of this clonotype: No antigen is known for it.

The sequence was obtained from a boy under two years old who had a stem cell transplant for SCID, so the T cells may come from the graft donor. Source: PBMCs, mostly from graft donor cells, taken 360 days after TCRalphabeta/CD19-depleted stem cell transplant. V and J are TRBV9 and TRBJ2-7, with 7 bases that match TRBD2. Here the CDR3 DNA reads TGTGCCAGCAGCGAGGCGGGGAGGGCGGATCCCTCCGAGCAGTACTTC. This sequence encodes CASSEAGRADPSEQYF.